The entry below describes one T cell receptor (beta chain). Original processing methods: Amplifying reference gene primers gave estimates of nucleated cell counts. Profiled with immunoSEQ multiplex PCR; TCRdb holds only in-frame clones, not every one. V and J calls plus clone size are reproduced from that table; the DNA served to infer D and trimming. The sample has about 350,000 clones; around 87% are singletons. Germline trimming cut 5 bases from V and 1 base from J; bases unmatched to any gene: 13. This CDR3 has 18 residues. Germline values: CDR1 KGHSH, CDR2 LQKENI. These data originate in a study of blood T cell repertoires in COVID-19.

The sequence was collected from a woman aged 45 to 65 with COVID-19, enrolled during active disease. The rearrangement joins TRBV18 to TRBJ2-5, with TRBD2 matching 10 bases. The sequenced sample was peripheral blood. CDR3 region: CASSRLAGAGGFQETQYF. DNA of the CDR3: TGTGCCAGCTCAAGGCTAGCGGGAGCTGGTGGGTTCCAAGAGACCCAGTACTTC.